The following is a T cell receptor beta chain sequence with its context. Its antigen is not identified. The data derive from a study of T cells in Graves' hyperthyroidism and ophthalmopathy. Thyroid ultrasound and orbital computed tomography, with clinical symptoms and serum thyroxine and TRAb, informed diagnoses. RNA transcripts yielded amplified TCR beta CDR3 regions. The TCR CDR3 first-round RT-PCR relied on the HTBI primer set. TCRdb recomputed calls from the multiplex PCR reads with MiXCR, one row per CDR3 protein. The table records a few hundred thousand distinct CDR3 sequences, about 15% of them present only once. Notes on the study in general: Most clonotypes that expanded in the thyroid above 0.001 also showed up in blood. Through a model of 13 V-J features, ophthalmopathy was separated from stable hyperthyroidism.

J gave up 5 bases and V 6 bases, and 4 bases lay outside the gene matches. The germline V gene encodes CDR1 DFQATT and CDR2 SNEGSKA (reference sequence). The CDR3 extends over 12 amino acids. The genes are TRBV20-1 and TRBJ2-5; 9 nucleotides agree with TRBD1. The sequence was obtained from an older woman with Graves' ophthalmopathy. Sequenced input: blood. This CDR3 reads CSADDRGETQYF. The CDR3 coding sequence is TGCAGTGCCGACGACAGGGGGGAGACCCAGTACTTC.